Shown below are 27 T cell receptor beta chains from a single sample sequenced in a study of tumor and adjacent non-tumor tissue in lung cancer. A modified ARM-PCR protocol with three rounds of nested PCR amplified TCRbeta. TCRdb independently ran MiXCR on the multiplex PCR reads; one entry per CDR3 protein. Of 200,000 to 250,000 distinct CDR3 sequences in the sample, 71% were seen once. RNA was extracted from bulk tissue without any cell sorting. Sample: lung tumor tissue. These receptors were taken from a man in his fifties or sixties with non-small cell lung cancer.

On this clonotype: At one end the junction does not follow the germline gene, possibly because of a read error. This chain uses TRBV11-2 with TRBJ1-6; a weak D match, TRBD1 (5 bases). Germline CDR1 and CDR2: SGHAT and FQNNGV. The CDR3 length is 15 residues. CDR3 DNA: TGTGCTAGCAGCCCCCGGGCAGGGAGGGAATCACCCAACCACTTT. This codes for CASSPRAGRESPNHF.

A word on this clonotype: A much larger clone lies a single base off, so this may be a read error. The chain has TRBV7-8 and TRBJ2-7; no clear D gene. This CDR3 is 14 amino acids long. In germline, CDR1 is SGHVS, CDR2 FQNEAQ. The DNA for the CDR3 is TGTGTCAGCAGCTTAATGGTGCCAGCCTACGAGCAGTACTTC. Protein sequence: CVSSLMVPAYEQYF.

The chain links TRBV4-3 to TRBJ2-2, with 12 bases that match TRBD1. Germline CDR1 is LGHNA and CDR2 is YSLEER. The CDR3 has 17 residues. Trimming removed 4 bases from V and 5 bases from J; junction bases left unmatched: 8. The CDR3 sequence: CASSLEGDRGHTGELFF. The CDR3, as DNA: TGCGCCAGCAGCCTAGAGGGGGACAGGGGGCATACCGGGGAGCTGTTTTTT.

The table lists this clonotype with many counts. The V gene is TRBV4-3, the J gene TRBJ2-6; tentative D call: TRBD1 (6 bases). The CDR3 consists of 18 residues. Between the trimmed V and J ends, which lost 6 bases and 1 base, there was a span of 19 bases. CDR1 and CDR2 (germline): LGHNA, YSLEER. CDR3 in DNA: TGCGCCAGCAGTCCACAGGGTGGCCCGTCTTCTGGGGCCAACGTCCTGACTTTC. Translated: CASSPQGGPSSGANVLTF.

This clonotype was counted many times. The rearrangement links TRBV4-3 to TRBJ1-3; D gene uncertain. The germline CDR1 and CDR2 sequences are LGHNA and YSLEER. The CDR3 consists of 13 residues. Trimming shortened V by 3 bases and J by 4 bases, and 7 bases separated the two germline ends. The CDR3 loop is CASSQLSGNTIYF. The DNA of the CDR3 is TGCGCCAGCAGCCAGCTCTCAGGAAACACCATATATTTT.

This rearrangement joins TRBV19 to TRBJ1-2; a weak D match, TRBD1 (6 bases). V was shortened by 10 bases and J by 2 bases, with 20 bases between the two germline ends. CDR1 is LNHDA and CDR2 is SQIVND in the germline V gene (reference sequence). This CDR3 has 15 amino acids. The CDR3 region is CANSYLGQTNYGYTF. The DNA for the CDR3 is TGTGCCAATTCCTATCTGGGACAAACCAACTATGGCTACACCTTC.

Of note for this clonotype: This may come from a read error, since a much larger clone is one base off. The chain is built from TRBV29-1 and TRBJ1-2; D perhaps matches TRBD1 (5 bases). This CDR3 comprises 14 residues. V lost 3 bases, J lost 3 bases, and 14 bases lay in between. Germline CDR1 and CDR2: SQVTM and ANQGSEA. CDR3 residues: CSVDRSGIYYGYTF. CDR3 bases: TGCAGCGTTGATAGGTCAGGGATTTACTATGGCTACACCTTC.

This clonotype was observed at least ten times. This chain connects TRBV28 to TRBJ1-5, with 10 bases matching TRBD1. With 4 bases clipped from V and 3 bases from J, the junction kept 6 bases outside the gene matches. Per the germline V gene, CDR1 is MDHEN and CDR2 is SYDVKM. The CDR3 consists of 16 residues. In nucleotides, the CDR3 is TGTGCCAGCAGTTCGTGGACAGGGGGTTACAATCAGCCCCAGCATTTT. This sequence encodes CASSSWTGGYNQPQHF.

V usage is TRBV12-3 or TRBV12-4 and J usage is TRBJ2-3; tentatively, D is TRBD2 (5 bases). Trimming removed 10 bases from V and 5 bases from J, with 19 bases in between. This CDR3 region has 14 residues. The DNA for the CDR3 is TGTGCCATCAGGTCACGGGAAGGAATAGATACGCAGTATTTT. It encodes CAIRSREGIDTQYF.

The chain has TRBV12-3 or TRBV12-4 and TRBJ2-2, with 10 nucleotides matching TRBD2. This CDR3 is 15 amino acids long. Trimming removed 5 bases from V and 8 bases from J; junction bases left unmatched: 8. CDR3: CASSLSGRALGELFF. The CDR3 DNA reads as TGTGCCAGCAGTCTAAGCGGGAGGGCACTAGGGGAGCTGTTTTTT.

On this clonotype itself: Since a much larger clone is just one base distant, this may be a read error. The genes are TRBV4-1 and TRBJ1-2, with D unclear. V was trimmed by 1 base and J by 4 bases, leaving 13 bases between them. This CDR3 comprises 15 residues. Germline CDR1 and CDR2: MGHRA and YSYEKL. The CDR3 spells CASSQGAVVVYGYTF. CDR3 nucleotides: TGCGCCAGCAGCCAAGGGGCAGTGGTTGTCTATGGCTACACCTTC.

A note on this clonotype: The junction and the germline gene differ at one end; a read error may be behind it. V and J are TRBV6-1 and TRBJ1-2; D not resolved. The germline V gene encodes CDR1 MNHNS and CDR2 SASEGT. This CDR3 has 14 residues. CDR3 DNA sequence: TGTGCCAGCAGTGGTTACGGTCTTAACTATGCCTACACCTTC. Its translation: CASSGYGLNYAYTF.

With respect to this clonotype: At one boundary the junction diverges from the germline segment, which might be a read error. The CDR3 DNA reads TGCGCCTGCAGCCAAGAAATCTGGCCTCCGGAATGTGGGGAACGCCGGGGAGCTGTTTTT. It translates to CACSQEIWPPECGERRGAVF. The chain has TRBV4-3 and TRBJ2-2, with D perhaps TRBD2 (5 bases). Germline V gene data show CDR1 as LGHNA and CDR2 as YSLEER. There are 20 residues in the CDR3.

V is TRBV29-1 and J is TRBJ1-5; a weak D match, TRBD1 (5 bases). Germline lookup yields CDR1 SQVTM and CDR2 ANQGSEA. There are 12 residues in the CDR3. V was cut by 6 bases and J by 5 bases, with 11 bases left in between. The CDR3 DNA reads as TGCAGCGTCGGGGCCAAAGATCAGCCCCAGCATTTT. The encoded protein is CSVGAKDQPQHF.

For this clonotype: The final CDR3 position lacks the conserved phenylalanine or tryptophan, pointing to a likely read error. The limits of the CDR3 on the DNA are not certain, so only TCRdb's listed CDR3 is given. The V call is TRBV11-2, the J call TRBJ2-5; TRBD1 is the table's D call, not checked against the DNA. The CDR3 is 17 amino acids in total, end residues counted. Germline CDR1 and CDR2: SGHAT and FQNNGV. CDR3 amino acids: CASSSGSGRGGAKTLYS.

The rearrangement joins TRBV6-5 to TRBJ2-1; maybe TRBD2 (5 bases). The CDR3 runs to 15 residues. V lost 6 bases to trimming and J lost 4 bases, with 16 bases between them. The germline V gene has CDR1 MNHEY and CDR2 SVGAGI. The CDR3 DNA reads TGTGCCAGCAGATGGAACCCGAGGGCTTACAATGAGCAGTTCTTC. Translated: CASRWNPRAYNEQFF.

In the case of this clonotype: The CDR3 does not end in the conserved phenylalanine or tryptophan, so this is likely a read error. The rearrangement joins TRBV20-1 to TRBJ1-1; D remains unclear. Trimming pared 3 bases from V and 3 bases from J, leaving 11 bases between. CDR1 is DFQATT, CDR2 SNEGSKA, per germline (reference sequence). CDR3 length: 13 amino acids. Written as DNA, the CDR3 is TGCAGTGCTAGTTTACCGACACACACTGAAGCTTTCTCT. Its translation is CSASLPTHTEAFS.

Comments on this clonotype: A read error may produce the germline difference seen at one junction end. The chain joins TRBV11-3 to TRBJ1-2, with D possibly being TRBD1 (5 bases). Germline values: CDR1 SGHNT, CDR2 YENEEA. CDR3 length: 11 residues. The CDR3: CVSSLAGDYSF. In nucleotides, the CDR3 is TGTGTCAGCAGCTTGGCGGGGGACTACTCCTTC. The variable domain in full, with the rest retrieved from reference TRBV11-3 and TRBJ1-2, is EAGVVQSPRYKIIEKKQPVAFWCNPISGHNTLYWYLQNLGQGPELLIRYENEEAVDDSQLPKDRFSAERLKGVDSTLKIQPAELGDSAVYLCVSSLAGDYSFGSGTRLTVV.

The sample holds many counts of this clonotype. This chain joins TRBV20-1 and TRBJ2-4, with D perhaps matching TRBD1 or TRBD2 (5 bases each). Germline lookup yields CDR1 DFQATT and CDR2 SNEGSKA (reference sequence). Trimming pared 6 bases from V and 4 bases from J, leaving 19 bases between. The CDR3 totals 15 residues. CDR3 sequence (DNA): TGCAGTGCCGGGGACCCCCGAGGGGTAAAAAACATTCAGTACTTC. Amino acid sequence: CSAGDPRGVKNIQYF.

As concerns this clonotype: A read error may be the cause here, since a much bigger clone is one base away. V and J are TRBV12-3 or TRBV12-4 and TRBJ2-5, with a tentative D call TRBD2 (5 bases). The CDR3 spans 14 residues. CDR3 sequence (DNA): TGTGACAGCAGTTTTCGGGTGGGAGAAGAGACCCAGTACTTC. Protein sequence: CDSSFRVGEETQYF.

This clonotype was observed many times. The chain links TRBV10-2 to TRBJ2-3; 8 bases align to TRBD1. Germline CDR1 reads WSHSY; CDR2 reads SAAADI. The trim removed 8 bases at V and 2 bases at J, leaving 3 bases unmatched. The CDR3 runs 13 residues. The DNA for the CDR3 is TGCGCCAGCGAGGGACAGGTCACAGATACGCAGTATTTT. Translated, it gives CASEGQVTDTQYF.

As to this clonotype: This may be a read error: a much more frequent sequence differs by one nucleotide. The rearrangement uses TRBV6-5 and TRBJ2-2, with D perhaps matching TRBD1 (5 bases). The CDR3 sequence is 13 residues long. The V end lost 6 bases, the J end lost 5 bases, and 10 bases lay between the germline ends. Germline V gene lookup returns CDR1 MNHEY and CDR2 SVGAGI. CDR3 in DNA: TGTGCCAGCAGGTTCAGGGATACCGGGGAGCTGTTTTTT. The encoded protein is CASRFRDTGELFF.

The chain combines TRBV20-1 with TRBJ2-1, with D uncertain. The CDR3 has 14 amino acids. The germline V and J ends were trimmed by 3 bases and 0 bases, with 9 bases remaining between them. The germline gives CDR1 DFQATT, CDR2 SNEGSKA (reference sequence). The chain's CDR3 is CSASDLNSYNEQFF. The CDR3 bases are TGCAGTGCTAGTGACTTAAACTCCTACAATGAGCAGTTCTTC.

J is TRBJ2-1 and V is TRBV20-1, with D perhaps TRBD2 (6 bases). Trimming cost V 7 bases and J 9 bases, with 19 bases left between them. Germline V gene sequence: CDR1 DFQATT, CDR2 SNEGSKA (reference sequence). The CDR3 is 13 amino acids. The CDR3 DNA is TGCAGTGTCATTAGCAGGAGGGGACGTGAGCAGTTCTTC. Translation: CSVISRRGREQFF.

This clonotype has only a few counts. One end of the junction is discordant with germline, which a read error may explain. The J gene is TRBJ2-1, the V gene TRBV6-5; TRBD2 matches 12 bases. The CDR3 length is 19 residues. Germline V gives CDR1 MNHEY, CDR2 SVGAGI. The CDR3: CASTSGGYLASGRAWEQLF. The CDR3 bases are TGTGCCAGCACTTCCGGGGGGTACCTGGCTAGCGGGAGGGCCTGGGAGCAGCTCTTC.

The chain is built from TRBV10-3 and TRBJ2-4; D perhaps matches TRBD2 (5 bases). The CDR3 is 16 amino acids. CDR1 ENHRY and CDR2 SYGVKD come from the germline V gene. V gave up 4 bases and J gave up 0 bases, with 13 bases separating them. CDR3 region: CAISAGEIVAKNIQYF. The CDR3 bases are TGTGCCATCAGTGCTGGGGAGATCGTAGCCAAAAACATTCAGTACTTC.

As for this clonotype: Given the absence of the conserved phenylalanine or tryptophan at the CDR3 end, a read error is likely. The DNA is left out, because the CDR3 cannot be placed on it with certainty; the CDR3 is given as TCRdb lists it. CDR3 in amino acids: CSAVRWPNQPKHL. The J gene is TRBJ1-5, the V gene TRBV20-1; TRBD1, the table's D call, lacks a check against the DNA. A total of 13 residues make up the CDR3, ends included. Germline lookup yields CDR1 DFQATT and CDR2 SNEGSKA (reference sequence).